This T cell receptor beta chain was found in a study of OX40 agonist ivuxolimab in advanced cancers. As for the study in general: An anti-OX40 (CD134) antibody with agonistic activity, ivuxolimab, was administered to patients. Findings and limits, study-wide: Researchers report that CD8+ T cells had, on average, more expanded clones than CD4+. In the 0.1-3.0 mg/kg groups, partial responders showed among the lowest expansion.

Notes on this clone: The antigen remains unidentified.

Autoimmune disease history or systemic immunosuppression led to patient exclusion. Assay used: immunoSEQ multiplex PCR; TCRdb lists only in-frame clones, some missing. Of some 10,000 clones in the sample, approximately 85% were seen once. Germline V gives CDR1 SEHNR, CDR2 FQNEAQ (reference sequence). The CDR3 length is 16 residues. With V trimmed by 4 bases and J by 1 base, 6 bases remained unmatched. The clonotype was recovered from an adult with an advanced solid tumor such as melanoma, head and neck, liver or kidney cancer. The sample in question was CD4+ or CD8+ T cells sorted from blood, obtained in a trial of the OX40 agonist ivuxolimab. The chain couples TRBV7-9 to TRBJ2-7; 11 bases fit TRBD2. CDR3 loop: CASSSVLAGVSYEQYF. The CDR3 DNA reads TGTGCCAGCAGCTCAGTACTAGCGGGAGTATCCTACGAGCAGTACTTC.